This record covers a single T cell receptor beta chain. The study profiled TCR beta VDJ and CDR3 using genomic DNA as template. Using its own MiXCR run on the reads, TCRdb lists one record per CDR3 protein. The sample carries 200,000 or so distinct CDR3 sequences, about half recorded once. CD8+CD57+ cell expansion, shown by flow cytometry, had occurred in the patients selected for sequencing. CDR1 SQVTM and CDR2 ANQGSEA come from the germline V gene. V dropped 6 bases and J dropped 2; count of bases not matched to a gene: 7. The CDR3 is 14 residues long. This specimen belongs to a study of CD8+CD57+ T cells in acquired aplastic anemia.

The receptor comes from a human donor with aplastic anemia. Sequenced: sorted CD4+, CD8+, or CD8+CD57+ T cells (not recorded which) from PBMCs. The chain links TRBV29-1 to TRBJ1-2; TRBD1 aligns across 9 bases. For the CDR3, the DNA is TGCAGCGTCGTAGGACAGGGGTCGAACTATGGCTACACCTTC. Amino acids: CSVVGQGSNYGYTF.